Following are 4 T cell receptor beta chains from one sample sequenced in a study of T-cell reconstitution after alpha-beta-depleted transplantation in children. Using unique molecular identifiers, the investigators prepared the TCRbeta library. TCRdb fed the PCR reads into MiXCR, producing one record per CDR3 protein. The sample yields some 600,000 distinct CDR3 sequences, 16% seen once. The sequences come from PBMCs from the stem cell graft donor, collected from the stem cell graft. Receptors were obtained from a human donor who donated a stem cell graft to a child with acute myeloid leukemia.

Many counts were recorded for this clonotype. The rearrangement joins TRBV13 to TRBJ1-1; 7 bases fit TRBD1. The CDR3 runs 15 residues. V lost 5 bases, J lost 3 bases, and 9 bases stayed unmatched. Germline V CDR1 and CDR2: PRHDT, FYEKMQ (reference sequence). The CDR3 bases are TGTGCCAGCAGCCTCACAGGGGAATCTTACACTGAAGCTTTCTTT. Its translation is CASSLTGESYTEAFF.

This clonotype was recorded only once. This CDR3 reads CASSQRGTDTGELFF. The DNA for the CDR3 is TGCGCCAGCAGCCAACGGGGGACCGACACCGGGGAGCTGTTTTTT. The rearrangement uses TRBV4-3 and TRBJ2-2; D perhaps matches TRBD2 (6 bases). V dropped 2 bases and J dropped 3 bases, with 10 bases sitting between them. Germline CDR1 is LGHNA and CDR2 is YSLEER. The CDR3 spans 15 residues.

V usage is TRBV5-5 and J usage is TRBJ1-1, with TRBD1 matching 7 bases. Per germline, CDR1 SGHKS and CDR2 YYEKEE (reference sequence). The CDR3 length is 15 residues. V shed 4 bases, J shed 4 bases, and the junction held 10 bases outside the gene matches. The CDR3 coding sequence is TGTGCCAGCAGCGCGAACCAGGGGGTCTCCACTGAAGCTTTCTTT. Protein product: CASSANQGVSTEAFF.

This clonotype was detected ten times or more. The chain employs TRBV20-1 and TRBJ1-2, with D possibly TRBD1 on 6 matching bases. Germline assignment: CDR1 DFQATT and CDR2 SNEGSKA (reference sequence). The CDR3 sequence is 13 residues long. This CDR3 is CSPRGGVGYGYTF. The CDR3 DNA is TGCAGCCCGAGGGGGGGTGTCGGCTATGGCTACACCTTC.